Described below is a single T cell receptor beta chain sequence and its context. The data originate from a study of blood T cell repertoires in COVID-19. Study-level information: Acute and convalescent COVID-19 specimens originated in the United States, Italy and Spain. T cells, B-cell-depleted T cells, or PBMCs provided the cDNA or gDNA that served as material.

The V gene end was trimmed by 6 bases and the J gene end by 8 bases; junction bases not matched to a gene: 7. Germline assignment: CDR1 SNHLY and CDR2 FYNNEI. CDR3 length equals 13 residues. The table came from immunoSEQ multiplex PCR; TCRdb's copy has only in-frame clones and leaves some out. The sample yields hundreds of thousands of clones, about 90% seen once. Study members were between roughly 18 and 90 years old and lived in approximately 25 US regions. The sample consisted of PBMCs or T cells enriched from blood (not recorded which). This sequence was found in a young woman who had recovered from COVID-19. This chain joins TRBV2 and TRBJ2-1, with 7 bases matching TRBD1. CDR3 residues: CASRDRYMDEQFF. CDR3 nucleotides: TGTGCCAGCAGGGACAGGTATATGGATGAGCAGTTCTTC.